The 5 T cell receptor beta chains given below trace back to one sample, sequenced in a study of human T cells and chemical hapten exposure. TCRdb re-derived calls from the RACE reads in MiXCR, one entry per CDR3 protein. The sample lists some 87,000 distinct CDR3 sequences; 10% were seen once. The sample's time point: patch test 1, 2 weeks after DPC sensitization. As for treatment: therapeutic diphenylcyclopropenone sensitization with weekly scalp DPC. This sample comprised whole blood, obtained in connection with sensitization to the hapten diphenylcyclopropenone (DPC). The receptor source for this set is a woman aged 45 to 65 with alopecia areata. Some clones in this sample may be carry-over from other donors' samples.

The chain uses TRBV11-3 and TRBJ2-1; D remains ambiguous. CDR1 and CDR2 from the germline V gene are SGHNT and YENEEA. The V end was cut by 5 bases, the J end by 3 bases, with 14 bases between. The CDR3 extends over 15 amino acids. The CDR3 nucleotides are TGTGCCAGCAGCCCTAAAAAGGCCAACTACAATGAGCAGTTCTTC. Protein: CASSPKKANYNEQFF.

In its sample, this clonotype was seen a few times. The gene calls are TRBV7-2 and TRBJ2-7; 13 nucleotides agree with TRBD2. With 0 bases clipped from V and 5 bases from J, the junction kept 10 bases outside the gene matches. CDR1 and CDR2 (germline): SGHTA, FQGNSA. The CDR3 has 18 amino acids. In nucleotides, the CDR3 is TGTGCCAGCAGCTTAGCTCTTTCGACTAGCGGGAGGTTTAACGAGCAGTACTTC. Translated: CASSLALSTSGRFNEQYF.

The table lists this clonotype with many counts. V and J are TRBV11-2 and TRBJ2-7, with 7 bases that match TRBD1. The germline CDR1 and CDR2 sequences are SGHAT and FQNNGV. V gave up 5 bases and J gave up 2 bases; unmatched junction bases: 3. The CDR3 spans 13 residues. The CDR3 sequence: CASSRDRAYEQYF. The CDR3 DNA reads as TGTGCCAGCAGCCGGGACAGAGCCTACGAGCAGTACTTC. Variable domain in full (rest from reference TRBV11-2 and TRBJ2-7): EAGVAQSPRYKIIEKRQSVAFWCNPISGHATLYWYQQILGQGPKLLIQFQNNGVVDDSQLPKDRFSAERLKGVDSTLKIQPAKLEDSAVYLCASSRDRAYEQYFGPGTRLTVT.

The table lists this clonotype with many counts. The chain joins TRBV11-2 to TRBJ2-3; 10 positions agree with TRBD2. V dropped 4 bases and J dropped 2; count of bases not matched to a gene: 18. Germline assignment: CDR1 SGHAT and CDR2 FQNNGV. The CDR3 totals 20 residues. The DNA for the CDR3 is TGTGCCAGCAGCTATGCCCTAGCGGGAGTTCCTCGGGGGCACACAGATACGCAGTATTTT. Translation gives CASSYALAGVPRGHTDTQYF.

In its sample, this clonotype was seen many times. The gene calls are TRBV7-8 and TRBJ1-4; D not certain. This CDR3 is 15 amino acids long. Germline assignment: CDR1 SGHVS and CDR2 FQNEAQ. Trimming shortened V by 1 base and J by 0 bases, and 6 bases separated the two germline ends. The CDR3 bases are TGTGCCAGCAGCTTAGATGGGGCAACTAATGAAAAACTGTTTTTT. It is translated as CASSLDGATNEKLFF. Combining the CDR3 with reference TRBV7-8 and TRBJ1-4 gives the whole variable domain GAGVSQSPRYKVAKRGQDVALRCDPISGHVSLFWYQQALGQGPEFLTYFQNEAQLDKSGLPSDRFFAERPEGSVSTLKIQRTQQEDSAVYLCASSLDGATNEKLFFGSGTQLSVL.